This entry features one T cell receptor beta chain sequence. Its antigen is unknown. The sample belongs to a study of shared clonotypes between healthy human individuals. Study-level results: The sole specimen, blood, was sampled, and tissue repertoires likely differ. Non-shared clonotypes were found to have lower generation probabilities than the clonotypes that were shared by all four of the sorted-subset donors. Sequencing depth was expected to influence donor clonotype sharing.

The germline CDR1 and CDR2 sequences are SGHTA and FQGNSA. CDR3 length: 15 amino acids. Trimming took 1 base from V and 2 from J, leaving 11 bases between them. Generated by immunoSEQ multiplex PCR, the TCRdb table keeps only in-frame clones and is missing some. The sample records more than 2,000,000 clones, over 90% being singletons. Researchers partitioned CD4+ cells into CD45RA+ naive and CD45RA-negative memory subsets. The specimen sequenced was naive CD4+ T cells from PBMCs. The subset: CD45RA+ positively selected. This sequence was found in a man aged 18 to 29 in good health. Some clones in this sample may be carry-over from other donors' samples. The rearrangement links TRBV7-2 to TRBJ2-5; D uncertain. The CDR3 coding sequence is TGTGCCAGCAGCTTAGACTCCGGACCTCAAGAGACCCAGTACTTC. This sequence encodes CASSLDSGPQETQYF.